This T cell receptor beta chain is from a study of blood T cell repertoires in COVID-19. Whole-study context: Spain, Italy and the United States supplied samples that represented acute and convalescent COVID-19. The analysed material was cDNA or gDNA that came from T cells, B-cell-depleted T cells, or PBMCs.

Original methodology: Quantification of nucleated cells was approximated via reference gene primer amplification. This table comes from immunoSEQ multiplex PCR, and its TCRdb copy is limited to in-frame clones, with some not included. That table gives V, J and clone size, and the DNA gave D and trimming. The repertoire holds 160,000 or so clones, roughly nine tenths seen once, with about 16% in the top ten. The junction had 10 bases not matched to a gene; V was cut back by 0 bases and J by 6 bases. In germline, CDR1 is SGDLS, CDR2 YYNGEE. The CDR3 has 17 residues. Sample: peripheral blood. The origin of this receptor is a woman aged 40 to 55 with acute or convalescent COVID-19. The chain links TRBV9 to TRBJ2-3, with 10 bases fitting TRBD2. CDR3 region: CASSVDASGGARDTQYF. Written as DNA, the CDR3 is TGTGCCAGCAGCGTAGATGCCAGCGGGGGGGCCCGGGATACGCAGTATTTT.